These T cell receptor beta chains were read from a single sample in a study of OX40 agonist ivuxolimab in advanced cancers. Sequencing was performed with immunoSEQ multiplex PCR; in TCRdb, only in-frame clones are kept and a portion is missing. The table includes more than 35,000 clones, 78% detected once. Sequences were derived from CD4+ or CD8+ T cells sorted from blood, sampled in a trial of the OX40 agonist ivuxolimab. The source of these receptors is an adult with an advanced solid tumor such as melanoma, head and neck, liver or kidney cancer. CDR3s include the opening cysteine and the closing phenylalanine or tryptophan. Each record gives: clone size, D gene, J gene, V gene, CDR3 DNA, CDR3 protein. A D gene is named only where the DNA matches it firmly. Clone size, where shown, is once, few, many, or a class for clones that have expanded.

clone size: NA; D gene: NA; J gene: TRBJ2-2; V gene: TRBV5-4; CDR3 DNA: TGTGCCAGCAGCCAAGGGGGGCCGAACACCGGGGAGCTGTTTTTT; CDR3 protein: CASSQGGPNTGELFF
clone size: NA; D gene: NA; J gene: TRBJ2-7; V gene: TRBV6-6; CDR3 DNA: TGTGCCAGCAGTCTTTACGGACAGTCCGGCTCCTACGAGCAGTACTTC; CDR3 protein: CASSLYGQSGSYEQYF
clone size: few; D gene: NA; J gene: TRBJ2-5; V gene: TRBV11-1; CDR3 DNA: TGTGCCAGCAGCCCAGTGAGTGGGGAGACCCAGTACTTC; CDR3 protein: CASSPVSGETQYF
clone size: NA; D gene: NA; J gene: TRBJ2-7; V gene: TRBV6-5; CDR3 DNA: TGTGCCAGCAAGGGGGGAGGGGCGAGCTCCTACGAGCAGTACTTC; CDR3 protein: CASKGGGASSYEQYF
clone size: NA; D gene: TRBD1; J gene: TRBJ1-5; V gene: TRBV5-8; CDR3 DNA: TGTGCCAGCACCCTGGGACAGATTAATCAGCCCCAGCATTTT; CDR3 protein: CASTLGQINQPQHF
clone size: NA; D gene: NA; J gene: TRBJ2-7; V gene: TRBV5-5; CDR3 DNA: TGTGCCAGCAGCCAAATTCCGGGATATAGGAGAAACTACGAGCAGTACTTC; CDR3 protein: CASSQIPGYRRNYEQYF
clone size: NA; D gene: NA; J gene: TRBJ2-1; V gene: TRBV5-1; CDR3 DNA: TGCGCCAGCAGCTTGGCCTGGGGTGGTATAGATGAGCAGTTCTTC; CDR3 protein: CASSLAWGGIDEQFF
clone size: NA; D gene: NA; J gene: TRBJ1-5; V gene: TRBV19; CDR3 DNA: TGTGCCAGTACATATAGAGTCAGGGATTCTCAGCCCCAGCATTTT; CDR3 protein: CASTYRVRDSQPQHF
clone size: NA; D gene: NA; J gene: TRBJ2-3; V gene: TRBV19; CDR3 DNA: TGTGCCAGTGGAAAGGGGCGGGGCACAGATACGCAGTATTTT; CDR3 protein: CASGKGRGTDTQYF
clone size: NA; D gene: NA; J gene: TRBJ2-6; V gene: TRBV15; CDR3 DNA: TGTGCCACCGCCCTGGGGACTGGGGCCAACGTCCTGACTTTC; CDR3 protein: CATALGTGANVLTF
clone size: few; D gene: NA; J gene: TRBJ2-4; V gene: TRBV7-5; CDR3 DNA: TGTGTCAGAAGCTTAGTCGCATCGGGACTAGTCAAAAACATTCAGTACTTC; CDR3 protein: CVRSLVASGLVKNIQYF
clone size: NA; D gene: TRBD1; J gene: TRBJ2-1; V gene: TRBV29-1; CDR3 DNA: TGCAGCGCTGCAGGGGGCATCACCTACAATGAGCAGTTCTTC; CDR3 protein: CSAAGGITYNEQFF
clone size: NA; D gene: TRBD2; J gene: TRBJ2-5; V gene: TRBV5-6; CDR3 DNA: TGTGCCAGCAGCTTGGTTCGCCAGCGGGGGACCCAGTACTTC; CDR3 protein: CASSLVRQRGTQYF
clone size: NA; D gene: NA; J gene: TRBJ2-7; V gene: TRBV6-6; CDR3 DNA: TGTGCCAGCAGTTATGAGGGCAGAACGTTAGGGGAGCAGTACTTC; CDR3 protein: CASSYEGRTLGEQYF
clone size: NA; D gene: NA; J gene: TRBJ1-5; V gene: TRBV19; CDR3 DNA: TGTGCCAGTACCCAACCCCGGGGGGGTGGCAATCAGCCCCAGCATTTT; CDR3 protein: CASTQPRGGGNQPQHF
clone size: NA; D gene: NA; J gene: TRBJ1-1; V gene: TRBV5-6; CDR3 DNA: TGTGCCAGCAGTGGGGGGCAGAGGATGAACACTGAAGCTTTCTTT; CDR3 protein: CASSGGQRMNTEAFF
clone size: NA; D gene: TRBD2; J gene: TRBJ2-5; V gene: TRBV6-5; CDR3 DNA: TGTGCCAGCAGAGGACTAGCGGGGCAAGAGACCCAGTACTTC; CDR3 protein: CASRGLAGQETQYF
clone size: NA; D gene: TRBD1; J gene: TRBJ2-5; V gene: TRBV18; CDR3 DNA: TGTGCCAGCTCCCGGATCCCGGGACAGGGGGGTGAGACCCAGTACTTC; CDR3 protein: CASSRIPGQGGETQYF
clone size: NA; D gene: NA; J gene: TRBJ2-7; V gene: TRBV28; CDR3 DNA: TGTGCCAGCAGTCCAAGCAGGTTGGGGGCCCACGAGCAGTACTTC; CDR3 protein: CASSPSRLGAHEQYF
clone size: NA; D gene: NA; J gene: TRBJ2-7; V gene: TRBV13; CDR3 DNA: TGTGCCAGCAGCTCCACTGCCTCCTACGAGCAGTACTTC; CDR3 protein: CASSSTASYEQYF
clone size: NA; D gene: NA; J gene: TRBJ2-7; V gene: TRBV28; CDR3 DNA: TGTGCCAGCAGTCCTAATGGATACGAGCAGTACTTC; CDR3 protein: CASSPNGYEQYF
clone size: NA; D gene: TRBD2; J gene: TRBJ2-1; V gene: TRBV19; CDR3 DNA: TGTGCCAGTAGTACCTTAGGACTAGCGGGAGGCCACAATGAGCAGTTCTTC; CDR3 protein: CASSTLGLAGGHNEQFF
clone size: NA; D gene: NA; J gene: TRBJ1-5; V gene: TRBV5-1; CDR3 DNA: TGCGCCAGCAGCTCCGGGGCAAGCAATCAGCCCCAGCATTTT; CDR3 protein: CASSSGASNQPQHF
clone size: NA; D gene: TRBD1; J gene: TRBJ2-2; V gene: TRBV10-1; CDR3 DNA: TGCGCCAGCAGTGAGTCGGGACAGTTCACCGGGGAGCTGTTTTTT; CDR3 protein: CASSESGQFTGELFF
clone size: NA; D gene: TRBD2; J gene: TRBJ2-7; V gene: TRBV2; CDR3 DNA: TGTGCCAGCAGTTACTATCCCGGGGGGGAGCAGTACTTC; CDR3 protein: CASSYYPGGEQYF
clone size: NA; D gene: NA; J gene: TRBJ2-1; V gene: TRBV14; CDR3 DNA: TGTGCCAGCAGCCGTGCCGCAGGCAGGACCTACAATGAGCAGTTCTTC; CDR3 protein: CASSRAAGRTYNEQFF
clone size: NA; D gene: NA; J gene: TRBJ1-6; V gene: TRBV9; CDR3 DNA: TGTGCCAGCAGCCTCGGGGAGGTAAATTCACCCCTCCACTTT; CDR3 protein: CASSLGEVNSPLHF
clone size: NA; D gene: NA; J gene: TRBJ2-7; V gene: TRBV14; CDR3 DNA: TGTGCCAGCAGCCAGATACTAGAAGGGAAGCAGTACTTC; CDR3 protein: CASSQILEGKQYF
clone size: NA; D gene: NA; J gene: TRBJ1-5; V gene: TRBV10-2; CDR3 DNA: TGCGCCAGCAGTGGAATCGGCAATCAGCCCCAGCATTTT; CDR3 protein: CASSGIGNQPQHF
clone size: NA; D gene: NA; J gene: TRBJ2-7; V gene: TRBV4-2; CDR3 DNA: TGTGCCAGCAGCCAAGAACGTCTCATATACGAGCAGTACTTC; CDR3 protein: CASSQERLIYEQYF
clone size: few; D gene: NA; J gene: TRBJ2-2; V gene: TRBV15; CDR3 DNA: TGTGCCACCAGCAGGGGACCAATCGTGAACACCGGGGAGCTGTTTTTT; CDR3 protein: CATSRGPIVNTGELFF
clone size: NA; D gene: NA; J gene: TRBJ1-5; V gene: TRBV19; CDR3 DNA: TGTGCCAGTAGTATCCAGACAGATAGCAATCAGCCCCAGCATTTT; CDR3 protein: CASSIQTDSNQPQHF
clone size: NA; D gene: NA; J gene: TRBJ1-3; V gene: TRBV6-1; CDR3 DNA: TGTGCCAGCAGTGAAGGTCCAGGACTAGGAAACACCATATATTTT; CDR3 protein: CASSEGPGLGNTIYF
clone size: NA; D gene: NA; J gene: TRBJ1-3; V gene: TRBV11-2; CDR3 DNA: TGTGCCAGCAGCACCTGGGAAGGGGTTGGAAACACCATATATTTT; CDR3 protein: CASSTWEGVGNTIYF
clone size: few; D gene: NA; J gene: TRBJ2-7; V gene: TRBV5-1; CDR3 DNA: TGCGCCAGCAGCTCCCCAGGGCAGGAGCAGTACTTC; CDR3 protein: CASSSPGQEQYF
clone size: few; D gene: NA; J gene: TRBJ2-7; V gene: TRBV5-1; CDR3 DNA: TGCGCCAGCAGCTTGGGGGACTCATTCTACGAGCAGTACTTC; CDR3 protein: CASSLGDSFYEQYF
clone size: few; D gene: NA; J gene: TRBJ1-1; V gene: TRBV9; CDR3 DNA: TGTGCCAGCAGCGTAGAGGGGACTGAAGCTTTCTTT; CDR3 protein: CASSVEGTEAFF
clone size: NA; D gene: NA; J gene: TRBJ2-3; V gene: TRBV6-1; CDR3 DNA: TGTGCCAGCAGTGAACGGGTGGGTTTCACAGATACGCAGTATTTT; CDR3 protein: CASSERVGFTDTQYF
clone size: NA; D gene: TRBD1; J gene: TRBJ2-7; V gene: TRBV4-2; CDR3 DNA: TGTGCCAGCAGCCAAGCCCGACAGGGGACCTACGAGCAGTACTTC; CDR3 protein: CASSQARQGTYEQYF
clone size: NA; D gene: NA; J gene: TRBJ2-2; V gene: TRBV4-2; CDR3 DNA: TGTGCCAGCAGCCAAGATGGAGGGACCACGAACACCGGGGAGCTGTTTTTT; CDR3 protein: CASSQDGGTTNTGELFF
clone size: few; D gene: NA; J gene: TRBJ1-1; V gene: TRBV6-1; CDR3 DNA: TGTGCCAGCAGTCTTGAGGGAAACACTGAAGCTTTCTTT; CDR3 protein: CASSLEGNTEAFF
clone size: NA; D gene: NA; J gene: TRBJ1-2; V gene: TRBV5-5; CDR3 DNA: TGTGCCAGCAGCTTGAGTAGTGGAGGGGATGGCTACACCTTC; CDR3 protein: CASSLSSGGDGYTF
clone size: NA; D gene: TRBD1; J gene: TRBJ1-5; V gene: TRBV5-6; CDR3 DNA: TGTGCCAGCAGCCGCTATTCGGGACAGGGGATGAATCAGCCCCAGCATTTT; CDR3 protein: CASSRYSGQGMNQPQHF
clone size: NA; D gene: NA; J gene: TRBJ2-1; V gene: TRBV4-1; CDR3 DNA: TGCGCCAGCAGCCAAGCCAATGCGGGGGCCCTACTCAATGAGCAGTTCTTC; CDR3 protein: CASSQANAGALLNEQFF
clone size: NA; D gene: TRBD1; J gene: TRBJ2-1; V gene: TRBV4-2; CDR3 DNA: TGTGCCAGCAGCCGGGGACACCGGGACAGTAATTTGAATGAGCAGTTCTTC; CDR3 protein: CASSRGHRDSNLNEQFF
clone size: NA; D gene: TRBD1; J gene: TRBJ2-5; V gene: TRBV9; CDR3 DNA: TGTGCCAGCAGCACCGGACAGGGTGGGGAGACCCAGTACTTC; CDR3 protein: CASSTGQGGETQYF
clone size: NA; D gene: TRBD2; J gene: TRBJ2-1; V gene: TRBV27; CDR3 DNA: TGTGCCACCTGGACTAGCCGGCACAATGAGCAGTTCTTC; CDR3 protein: CATWTSRHNEQFF